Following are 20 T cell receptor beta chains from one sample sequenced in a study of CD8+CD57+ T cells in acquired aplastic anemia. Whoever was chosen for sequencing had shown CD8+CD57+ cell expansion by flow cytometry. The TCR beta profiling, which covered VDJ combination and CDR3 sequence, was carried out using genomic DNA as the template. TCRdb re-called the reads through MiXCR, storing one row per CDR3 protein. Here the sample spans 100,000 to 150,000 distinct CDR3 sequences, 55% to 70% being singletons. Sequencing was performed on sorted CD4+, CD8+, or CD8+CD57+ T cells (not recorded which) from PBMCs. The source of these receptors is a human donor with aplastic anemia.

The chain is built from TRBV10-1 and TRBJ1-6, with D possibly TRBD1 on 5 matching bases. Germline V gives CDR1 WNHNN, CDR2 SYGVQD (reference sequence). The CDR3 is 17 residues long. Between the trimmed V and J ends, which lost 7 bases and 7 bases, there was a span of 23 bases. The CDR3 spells CASMGSGAPFVNSPLHF. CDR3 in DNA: TGCGCCAGCATGGGGAGTGGGGCGCCGTTCGTAAATTCACCCCTCCACTTT.

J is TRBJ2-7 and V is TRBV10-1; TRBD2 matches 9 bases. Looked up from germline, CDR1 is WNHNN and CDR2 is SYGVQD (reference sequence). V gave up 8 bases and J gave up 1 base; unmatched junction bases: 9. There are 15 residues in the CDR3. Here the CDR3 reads CASSPGLANSYEQYF. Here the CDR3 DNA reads TGCGCCAGCTCTCCGGGACTAGCCAATTCCTACGAGCAGTACTTC.

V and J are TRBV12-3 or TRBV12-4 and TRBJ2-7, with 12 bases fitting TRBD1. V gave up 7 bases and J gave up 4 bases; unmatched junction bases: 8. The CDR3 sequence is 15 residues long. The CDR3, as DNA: TGTGCCAGCACCCAACAGGGACAGGGGGCTTACGAGCAGTACTTC. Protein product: CASTQQGQGAYEQYF.

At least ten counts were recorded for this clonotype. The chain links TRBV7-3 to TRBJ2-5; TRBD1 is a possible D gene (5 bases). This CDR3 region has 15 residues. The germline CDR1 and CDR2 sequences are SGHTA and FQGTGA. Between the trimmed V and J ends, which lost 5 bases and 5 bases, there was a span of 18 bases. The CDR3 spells CASSVGQGLGETQYF. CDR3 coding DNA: TGTGCCAGCAGCGTGGGTCAGGGCCTGGGGGAGACCCAGTACTTC.

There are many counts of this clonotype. CDR3 loop: CASTPTGSGSRRPHTIYF. The CDR3 coding sequence is TGTGCCAGCACCCCGACAGGGTCGGGATCGCGCCGGCCCCACACCATATATTTT. This chain uses TRBV9 with TRBJ1-3; 7 nucleotides line up with TRBD1. The CDR3 contains 18 residues. With V trimmed by 6 bases and J by 8 bases, 23 bases remained unmatched. Per the germline V gene, CDR1 is SGDLS and CDR2 is YYNGEE.

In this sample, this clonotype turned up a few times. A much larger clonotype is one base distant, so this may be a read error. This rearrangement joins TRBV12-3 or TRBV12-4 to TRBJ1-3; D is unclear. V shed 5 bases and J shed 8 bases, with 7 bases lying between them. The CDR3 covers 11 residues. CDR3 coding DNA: TGTGCCAGCAGTCCCAGAGACACCATATATTTT. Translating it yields CASSPRDTIYF.

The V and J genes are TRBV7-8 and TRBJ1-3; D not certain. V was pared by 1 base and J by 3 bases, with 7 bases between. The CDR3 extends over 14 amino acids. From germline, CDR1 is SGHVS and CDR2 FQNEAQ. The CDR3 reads CASSLGGFGNTIYF. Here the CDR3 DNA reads TGTGCCAGCAGCTTAGGGGGATTTGGAAACACCATATATTTT. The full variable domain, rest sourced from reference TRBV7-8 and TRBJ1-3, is GAGVSQSPRYKVAKRGQDVALRCDPISGHVSLFWYQQALGQGPEFLTYFQNEAQLDKSGLPSDRFFAERPEGSVSTLKIQRTQQEDSAVYLCASSLGGFGNTIYFGEGSWLTVV.

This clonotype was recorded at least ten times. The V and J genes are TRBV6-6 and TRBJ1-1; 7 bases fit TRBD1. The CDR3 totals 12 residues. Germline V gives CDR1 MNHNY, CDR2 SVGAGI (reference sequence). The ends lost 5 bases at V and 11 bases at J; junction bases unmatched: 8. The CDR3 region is CASSVSGGKAFF. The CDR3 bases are TGTGCCAGCAGTGTCTCAGGGGGGAAGGCTTTCTTT.

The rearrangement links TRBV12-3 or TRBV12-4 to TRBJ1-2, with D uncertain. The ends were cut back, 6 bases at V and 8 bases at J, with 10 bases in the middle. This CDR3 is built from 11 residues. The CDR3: CASRQDRGYTF. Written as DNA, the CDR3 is TGTGCCAGCAGGCAAGATAGGGGCTACACCTTC.

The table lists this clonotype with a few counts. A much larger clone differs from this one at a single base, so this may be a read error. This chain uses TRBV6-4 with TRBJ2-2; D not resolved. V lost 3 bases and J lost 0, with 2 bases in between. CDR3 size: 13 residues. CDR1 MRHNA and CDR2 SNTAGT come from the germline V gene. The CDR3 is CASSEANTGELFF. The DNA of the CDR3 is TGTGCCAGCAGTGAAGCGAACACCGGGGAGCTGTTTTTT.

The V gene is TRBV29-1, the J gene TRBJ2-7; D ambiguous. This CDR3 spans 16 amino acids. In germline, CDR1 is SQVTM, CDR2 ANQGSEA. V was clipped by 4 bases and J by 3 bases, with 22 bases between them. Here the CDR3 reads CSVGTASTASLYEQYF. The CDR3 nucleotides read TGCAGCGTTGGTACAGCGTCGACCGCCTCACTCTACGAGCAGTACTTC.

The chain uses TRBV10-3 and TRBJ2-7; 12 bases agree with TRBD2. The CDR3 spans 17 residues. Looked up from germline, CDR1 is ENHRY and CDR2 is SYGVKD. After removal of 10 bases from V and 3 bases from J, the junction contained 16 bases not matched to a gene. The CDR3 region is CASGASGRASEFYEQYF. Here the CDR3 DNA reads TGTGCCAGCGGGGCTAGCGGGAGGGCTTCTGAGTTCTACGAGCAGTACTTC.

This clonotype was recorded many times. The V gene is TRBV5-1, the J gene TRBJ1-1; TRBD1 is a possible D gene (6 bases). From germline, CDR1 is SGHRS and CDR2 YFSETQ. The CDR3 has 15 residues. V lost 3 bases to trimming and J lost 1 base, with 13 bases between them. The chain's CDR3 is CASSSPVDRNTEAFF. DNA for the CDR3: TGCGCCAGCAGCTCCCCGGTGGACAGGAACACTGAAGCTTTCTTT.

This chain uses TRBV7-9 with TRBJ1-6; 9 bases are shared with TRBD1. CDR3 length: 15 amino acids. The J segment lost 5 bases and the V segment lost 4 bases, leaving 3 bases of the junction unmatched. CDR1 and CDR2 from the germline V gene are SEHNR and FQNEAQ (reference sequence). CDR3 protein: CASSSRTGDNSPLHF. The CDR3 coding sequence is TGTGCCAGCAGCTCAAGGACAGGGGATAATTCACCCCTCCACTTT.

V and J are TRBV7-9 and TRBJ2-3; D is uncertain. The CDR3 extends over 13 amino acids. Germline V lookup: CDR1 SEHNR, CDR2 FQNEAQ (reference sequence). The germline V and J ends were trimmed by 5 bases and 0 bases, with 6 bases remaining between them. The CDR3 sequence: CASSRKSTDTQYF. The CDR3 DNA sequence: TGTGCCAGCAGCCGGAAGAGCACAGATACGCAGTATTTT.

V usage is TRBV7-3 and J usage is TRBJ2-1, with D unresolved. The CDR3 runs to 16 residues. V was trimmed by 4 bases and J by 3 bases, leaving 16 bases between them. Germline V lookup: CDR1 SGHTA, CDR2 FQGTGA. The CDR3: CASSSMGRRSYNEQFF. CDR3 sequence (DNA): TGTGCCAGCAGCTCGATGGGCCGACGGAGCTACAATGAGCAGTTCTTC.

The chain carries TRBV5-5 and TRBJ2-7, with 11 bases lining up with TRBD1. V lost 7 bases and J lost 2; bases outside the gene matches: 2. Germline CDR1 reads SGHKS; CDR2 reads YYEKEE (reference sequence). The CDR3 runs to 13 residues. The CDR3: CASGDRGTYEQYF. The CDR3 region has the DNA TGTGCCAGCGGGGACAGGGGGACCTACGAGCAGTACTTC.

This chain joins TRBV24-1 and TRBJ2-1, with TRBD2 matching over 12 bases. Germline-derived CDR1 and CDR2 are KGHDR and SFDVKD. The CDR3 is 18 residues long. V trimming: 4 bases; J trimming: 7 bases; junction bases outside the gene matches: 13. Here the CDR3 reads CATSDSNLAGGPGNEQFF. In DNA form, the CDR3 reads TGTGCCACCAGTGACTCAAACCTAGCGGGGGGGCCTGGAAATGAGCAGTTCTTC.

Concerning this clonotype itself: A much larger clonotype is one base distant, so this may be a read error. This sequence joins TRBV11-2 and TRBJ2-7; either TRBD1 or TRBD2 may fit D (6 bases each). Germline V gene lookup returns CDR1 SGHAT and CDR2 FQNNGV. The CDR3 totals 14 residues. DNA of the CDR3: TGTGCCAGCAGCTTAGTGGGGGGCGGCTACGAGCGGTACTTC. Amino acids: CASSLVGGGYERYF.

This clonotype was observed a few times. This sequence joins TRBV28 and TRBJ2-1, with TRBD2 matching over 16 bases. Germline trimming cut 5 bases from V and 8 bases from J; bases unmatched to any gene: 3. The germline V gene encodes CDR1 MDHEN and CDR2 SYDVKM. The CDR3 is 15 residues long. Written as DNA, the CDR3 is TGTGCCAGCAGTGGGACTAGCGGGAGGGGCGATGAGCAGTTCTTC. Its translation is CASSGTSGRGDEQFF.